The rows below give T cell receptor beta chains drawn from one sample of a study of shared clonotypes between healthy human individuals. Measured with immunoSEQ multiplex PCR; TCRdb has only the in-frame clones, and not every one. The data hold about 1.5 million clones, with under 99% observed a single time. Sequencing used naive CD4+ T cells sorted from blood. Receptors originate from a young man in good health. The CDR3 runs from the conserved cysteine through the conserved F or W. The D gene is left open where the match is weak. Some rows have no size entry. The others give once, few or many, or a class for an expanded clone.

j_call d_call v_call clone_size cdr3_nt cdr3_aa
TRBJ2-7 NA TRBV15 NA TGTGCCACCAGCAGAGTCCCCCCGCAGACCCAGAGCTCCTACGAGCAGTACTTC CATSRVPPQTQSSYEQYF
TRBJ2-1 NA TRBV5-1 NA TGCGCCAGCAGCTTGGGACTTAGGGCCGCATCCTACAATGAGCAGTTCTTC CASSLGLRAASYNEQFF
TRBJ2-1 TRBD2 TRBV29-1 NA TGCAGCGTTGGCGGGGGGGAGCAGTTCTTC CSVGGGEQFF
TRBJ2-1 TRBD1 TRBV12-5 NA TGTGCTAGTGGAAGGGACAGGGGGGTTGGTGAGCAGTTCTTC CASGRDRGVGEQFF
TRBJ1-2 NA TRBV18 NA TGTGCCAGCTCACCAGGCAAGTCTTATGGCTACACCTTC CASSPGKSYGYTF
TRBJ2-3 NA TRBV6-5 NA TGTGCCAGCAGTTACGCACTAGGAGGGGCAGATACGCAGTATTTT CASSYALGGADTQYF
TRBJ2-5 NA TRBV19 NA TGTGCCAGTAGTACCCACGGGCGTGTAGAGACCCAGTACTTC CASSTHGRVETQYF
TRBJ1-1 NA TRBV18 NA TGTGCCAGCTCACCGACGGGACTGGGCACTGAAGCTTTCTTT CASSPTGLGTEAFF
TRBJ2-2 TRBD2 TRBV28 NA TGTGCCAGCAGTTTCTTGAGCGGGAGGGGTACCGGGGAGCTGTTTTTT CASSFLSGRGTGELFF
TRBJ1-1 NA TRBV27 NA TGTGCCAGCAGTTTCTGGGGGGTCATGAACACTGAAGCTTTCTTT CASSFWGVMNTEAFF
TRBJ1-2 NA TRBV5-6 NA TGTGCCAGCAGCCAGGTCTCGGGGCTTGATGGCTACACCTTC CASSQVSGLDGYTF
TRBJ2-1 NA TRBV7-9 once TGTGCCAGCAGCTTCTGGTCCCCCGAGGGTGAGCAGTTCTTC CASSFWSPEGEQFF
TRBJ1-4 NA TRBV5-6 NA TGTGCCAGCAGCCCAGGACCTAATGAAAAACTGTTTTTT CASSPGPNEKLFF
TRBJ2-1 NA TRBV5-4 NA TGTGCCAGCAGCTTGGGGTGGCCGGGCGATGAGCAGTTCTTC CASSLGWPGDEQFF
TRBJ2-4 TRBD1 TRBV30 NA TGTGCCTGGACAGGGGGTAGGGATCAGTACTTC CAWTGGRDQYF
TRBJ1-1 NA TRBV27 NA TGTGCCAGCAGTTTCCTGGTGGGCCCCTACACTGAAGCTTTCTTT CASSFLVGPYTEAFF
TRBJ2-7 NA TRBV18 NA TGTGCCAGCTCTCAGAGAAGACAGGAACTCTACGAGCAGTACTTC CASSQRRQELYEQYF
TRBJ1-5 NA TRBV30 NA TGTGCCTGGAGTGTACAGAATAGCAATCAGCCCCAGCATTTT CAWSVQNSNQPQHF
TRBJ2-7 NA TRBV5-1 NA TGCGCCAGCAGCTCCACCCAGGGCGCCTACGAGCAGTACTTC CASSSTQGAYEQYF
TRBJ2-7 NA TRBV5-1 once TGCGCCAGCAGGAGCCAGGGCCTCATTTACGAGCAGTACTTC CASRSQGLIYEQYF
TRBJ2-7 TRBD2 TRBV10-2 NA TGCGCCAGCAGTGTACCCCTCCTTTCCGGGACTAGCGGGAATGTGGACGAGCAGTACTTC CASSVPLLSGTSGNVDEQYF
TRBJ2-3 TRBD1 TRBV14 NA TGTGCCAGCAGCCAAGTTACAGGGGTTTTCACAGATACGCAGTATTTT CASSQVTGVFTDTQYF
TRBJ2-7 TRBD1 TRBV5-1 NA TGCGCCAGCAGCCCCGGGGACAGGGGATATGAGCAGTACTTC CASSPGDRGYEQYF
TRBJ2-2 TRBD2 TRBV10-3 NA TGTGCCATCAGTGACTCTCTAGCGGGCACCGGGGAGCTGTTTTTT CAISDSLAGTGELFF
TRBJ2-7 NA TRBV28 NA TGTGCCAGCAGTTTAGGGGTCCCTACCTACGAGCAGTACTTC CASSLGVPTYEQYF
TRBJ1-5 TRBD1 TRBV9 NA TGTGCCAGCACCCAAGGGACAGGCAATCAGCCCCAGCATTTT CASTQGTGNQPQHF
TRBJ2-3 NA TRBV7-2 NA TGTGCCAGCAGCTTGGCGCGCACAGATACGCAGTATTTT CASSLARTDTQYF
TRBJ1-5 TRBD1 TRBV2 NA TGTGCCAGCAGTCGACAGGGTATGAGCAATCAGCCCCAGCATTTT CASSRQGMSNQPQHF
TRBJ1-2 TRBD1 TRBV12-5 NA TGTGCTAGTGGTCCACTGCCGGGACAGGGCGACTATGGCTACACCTTC CASGPLPGQGDYGYTF
TRBJ2-7 NA TRBV28 NA TGTGCCAGCAGTTTACTCGGGAGCTACGAGCAGTACTTC CASSLLGSYEQYF
TRBJ2-1 TRBD2 TRBV19 NA TGTGCCAGTAATCTGGGGGCTAGCGGGATTTATGAGCAGTTCTTC CASNLGASGIYEQFF
TRBJ2-1 NA TRBV9 NA TGTGCCAGCAGCCAAGGACTGACTCGGGAGGAGCAGTTCTTC CASSQGLTREEQFF
TRBJ2-2 TRBD2 TRBV6-4 NA TGTGCCAGCAGTGAAGATAGCGGGAGGGAGCTGTTTTTT CASSEDSGRELFF
TRBJ2-3 NA TRBV28 NA TGTGCCAGCAGCCGATATGCGGCAAACACAGATACGCAGTATTTT CASSRYAANTDTQYF
TRBJ1-2 NA TRBV18 NA TGTGCCAGCCGACTGGACTATGGCTACACCTTC CASRLDYGYTF
TRBJ1-2 NA TRBV28 NA TGTGCCAGCAGTACCCCAGTCATTTCGGAGTACACCTTC CASSTPVISEYTF
TRBJ2-7 NA TRBV5-1 NA TGCGCCAGCAGCTTGTACTCCTCGTCTGGCTACGAGCAGTACTTC CASSLYSSSGYEQYF
TRBJ2-7 TRBD1 TRBV14 NA TGTGCCAGCAGCCTAGTAGGGACAGGGGAATATCGCTTC CASSLVGTGEYRF
TRBJ2-4 NA TRBV6-6 NA TGTGCCAGCAGTCCCGGTAGGGACATTCAGTACTTC CASSPGRDIQYF
TRBJ2-1 NA TRBV18 NA TGTGCCAGCTCACCATTGACTTACAATGAGCAGTTCTTC CASSPLTYNEQFF
TRBJ2-2 TRBD1 TRBV7-2 NA TGTGCCAGCAGCAGAATTATAACAGGGGCGAACACCGGGGAGCTGTTTTTT CASSRIITGANTGELFF
TRBJ2-7 TRBD1 TRBV5-1 NA TGCGCCAGCAGGACGACAGGGAGCGAGCAGTACTTC CASRTTGSEQYF
TRBJ2-2 NA TRBV19 NA TGTGCCAGTAGTAAGGGAGCCGGGGAGCTGTTTTTT CASSKGAGELFF
TRBJ2-3 NA TRBV9 once TGTGCCAGCAGTCCTCGGGGTACAGGCTTCCCCACAGATACGCAGTATTTT CASSPRGTGFPTDTQYF
TRBJ2-2 TRBD2 TRBV7-3 NA TGTGCCAGCAGCTCCCGGACTAGCGGGAGTCAAACCGGGGAGCTGTTTTTT CASSSRTSGSQTGELFF
TRBJ2-3 TRBD1 TRBV30 NA TGTGCCTGGAGTTTACCGACAGGGCGAACAGATACGCAGTATTTT CAWSLPTGRTDTQYF
TRBJ2-7 NA TRBV11-2 once TGTGCCAGCAGCTTAGATCGCGGGACGGAGGGTAACGAGCAGTACTTC CASSLDRGTEGNEQYF
TRBJ2-7 NA TRBV7-2 NA TGTGCCAGCAGCCGCCAGCCCTCCGGTCCACAAACCCACTACGAGCAGTACTTC CASSRQPSGPQTHYEQYF
TRBJ2-4 NA TRBV14 NA TGTGCCAGCAGCCAATTTGACTTAGCCAAAAACATTCAGTACTTC CASSQFDLAKNIQYF
TRBJ1-4 TRBD1 TRBV5-8 NA TGTGCCAGCAGCTTGGCACTCCGGGACAGGGGTAATGAAAAACTGTTTTTT CASSLALRDRGNEKLFF
TRBJ2-3 TRBD1 TRBV11-2 NA TGTGCCAGCAGCCTTAGAGGGGGCTCTTTCTACACGCAGTATTTT CASSLRGGSFYTQYF
TRBJ2-7 NA TRBV10-2 NA TGCGCCAGCAGTGAGGAGGTGGCTGGGTACGAGCAGTACTTC CASSEEVAGYEQYF
TRBJ2-2 NA TRBV6-6 NA TGTGCCAGCAGTTACTCGAATCGGGCCCCATCCGGGGAGCTGTTTTTT CASSYSNRAPSGELFF
TRBJ1-2 NA TRBV29-1 NA TGCAGCGTTGACGAGGGACTGGGTGGCTACACCTTC CSVDEGLGGYTF
TRBJ1-4 TRBD1 TRBV7-8 NA TGTGCCAGCAGCTTGCAGGGGGCATTTCGAAATGAAAAACTGTTTTTT CASSLQGAFRNEKLFF